These T cell receptor beta chains were read from a single sample in a study of CD8+CD57+ T cells in acquired aplastic anemia. MiXCR, applied by TCRdb to the reads, yields one record per CDR3 protein. Here the sample spans fewer than 200,000 distinct CDR3 sequences, 60% to 80% being singletons. Sequencing was performed on sorted CD4+, CD8+, or CD8+CD57+ T cells (not recorded which) from PBMCs. The receptor source for this set is a human donor with aplastic anemia. CDR3s include the opening cysteine and the closing phenylalanine or tryptophan. Fields, in order: clone size, D gene, V gene, CDR3 length, J gene, CDR3 DNA, CDR3 protein. D genes are given only for firm matches. Size is stated for part of the rows, as once, few or many counts, or as a class when the clone is expanded.

abundance: once; d_gene: TRBD2; v_gene: TRBV7-3; len: 13; j_gene: TRBJ2-1; CDR3nt: TGTGCCAGCAGCCCCAAGGGACTAGCGAAGCAGTTCTTC; CDR3aa: CASSPKGLAKQFF
abundance: NA; d_gene: NA; v_gene: TRBV10-3; len: 13; j_gene: TRBJ2-2; CDR3nt: TGTGCCATCAAGGGGGTAACCACCGGGGAGCTGTTTTTT; CDR3aa: CAIKGVTTGELFF
abundance: NA; d_gene: NA; v_gene: TRBV20-1; len: 12; j_gene: TRBJ2-5; CDR3nt: TGCAGTGCAGAAACTCGAGGGGAGACCCAGTACTTC; CDR3aa: CSAETRGETQYF
abundance: NA; d_gene: NA; v_gene: TRBV7-3; len: 13; j_gene: TRBJ2-3; CDR3nt: TGTGCCAGCAGCGGGGACAATGGGGATACGCAGTATTTT; CDR3aa: CASSGDNGDTQYF
abundance: NA; d_gene: NA; v_gene: TRBV11-3; len: 15; j_gene: TRBJ2-1; CDR3nt: TGTGCCAGCAGCTCGACAGGTGTCTCCTACAATGAGCAGTTCTTC; CDR3aa: CASSSTGVSYNEQFF
abundance: NA; d_gene: TRBD1; v_gene: TRBV10-3; len: 14; j_gene: TRBJ1-6; CDR3nt: TGTGCCATCAGCTCGGGACAGGGATCTTCACCCCTCCACTTT; CDR3aa: CAISSGQGSSPLHF
abundance: once; d_gene: NA; v_gene: TRBV27; len: 15; j_gene: TRBJ2-3; CDR3nt: TGTGCCAGCAGCCGAATAGCGGTAGGCACAGATACGCAGTATTTT; CDR3aa: CASSRIAVGTDTQYF
abundance: NA; d_gene: NA; v_gene: TRBV27; len: 15; j_gene: TRBJ2-1; CDR3nt: TGTGCCAGCAGTTTTGCCGGGGGCTGGTACAATGAGCAGTTCTTC; CDR3aa: CASSFAGGWYNEQFF
abundance: NA; d_gene: TRBD1; v_gene: TRBV7-9; len: 16; j_gene: TRBJ1-5; CDR3nt: TGTGCCAGCAGCTTAGGCCTGGGACAGGGGAATCAGCCCCAGCATTTT; CDR3aa: CASSLGLGQGNQPQHF
abundance: few; d_gene: NA; v_gene: TRBV15; len: 15; j_gene: TRBJ1-1; CDR3nt: TGTGCCACCAGCAGAGGCTCCACCCCGAACACTGAAGCTTTCTTT; CDR3aa: CATSRGSTPNTEAFF
abundance: NA; d_gene: NA; v_gene: TRBV2; len: 15; j_gene: TRBJ2-7; CDR3nt: TGTGCCAGCAGTGAGGTTGACAGCAACTCATACGAGCAGCACTTC; CDR3aa: CASSEVDSNSYEQHF
abundance: NA; d_gene: NA; v_gene: TRBV20-1; len: 15; j_gene: TRBJ1-2; CDR3nt: TGCAGTGCTAGTAAGGGCCCCAGGGGCAACTATGGCTACACCTTC; CDR3aa: CSASKGPRGNYGYTF
abundance: NA; d_gene: NA; v_gene: TRBV6-2/TRBV6-3; len: 13; j_gene: TRBJ2-7; CDR3nt: TGTGCCAGCAGGACTCTGGGGACCTACGAGCAGTACTTC; CDR3aa: CASRTLGTYEQYF
abundance: NA; d_gene: NA; v_gene: TRBV25-1; len: 12; j_gene: TRBJ1-6; CDR3nt: TGTGCCACCAGTAATCCGTGGGGGACCTGGCACTTT; CDR3aa: CATSNPWGTWHF
abundance: NA; d_gene: TRBD2; v_gene: TRBV29-1; len: 14; j_gene: TRBJ2-3; CDR3nt: TGCAGCGTTGTGCTAGCGGGGCCCACAGATACGCAGTATTTT; CDR3aa: CSVVLAGPTDTQYF
abundance: NA; d_gene: NA; v_gene: TRBV15; len: 15; j_gene: TRBJ1-5; CDR3nt: TGTGCCACCAGCAGAGATTCACCGACCAATCAGCCCCAGCATTTT; CDR3aa: CATSRDSPTNQPQHF
abundance: few; d_gene: NA; v_gene: TRBV10-3; len: 14; j_gene: TRBJ2-2; CDR3nt: TGTGCCATCAGTGAGGGGAATCCTGGCGGGGAGCTGTTTTTT; CDR3aa: CAISEGNPGGELFF
abundance: NA; d_gene: NA; v_gene: TRBV7-2; len: 12; j_gene: TRBJ1-4; CDR3nt: TGTGCCAGCAGCTTAGCGGACAGAAAACTGTTTTTT; CDR3aa: CASSLADRKLFF
abundance: medium-sized; d_gene: NA; v_gene: TRBV10-1; len: 16; j_gene: TRBJ2-2; CDR3nt: TGCGCCAGCAGTGAGCCTCCTCGGGGTAACACCGGGGAGCTGTTTTTT; CDR3aa: CASSEPPRGNTGELFF
abundance: NA; d_gene: TRBD1; v_gene: TRBV20-1; len: 15; j_gene: TRBJ1-5; CDR3nt: TGCAGTGCTCGCTCAGGGGGCATAAGCAATCAGCCCCAGCATTTT; CDR3aa: CSARSGGISNQPQHF
abundance: NA; d_gene: TRBD1; v_gene: TRBV10-3; len: 17; j_gene: TRBJ1-5; CDR3nt: TGTGCCAGCAGTAGACGACAGGGACTGCTTTGGGATCAGCCCCAGCATTTT; CDR3aa: CASSRRQGLLWDQPQHF
abundance: NA; d_gene: NA; v_gene: TRBV7-9; len: 14; j_gene: TRBJ2-5; CDR3nt: TGTGCCAGCAGCTTAGGCAGTGGCCAAGAGACCCAGTACTTC; CDR3aa: CASSLGSGQETQYF
abundance: NA; d_gene: NA; v_gene: TRBV2; len: 14; j_gene: TRBJ2-5; CDR3nt: TGTGCCAGCCTGAAAATGGGGAGCGGAGAGACCCAGTACTTC; CDR3aa: CASLKMGSGETQYF
abundance: NA; d_gene: NA; v_gene: TRBV14; len: 13; j_gene: TRBJ2-5; CDR3nt: TGTGCCAGCTCACCGGACTACAGGGAGACCCAGTACTTC; CDR3aa: CASSPDYRETQYF
abundance: few; d_gene: TRBD1; v_gene: TRBV20-1; len: 13; j_gene: TRBJ2-7; CDR3nt: TGCAGTGCCCTCCGACAGGGGACGGGCGAGCAGTACTTC; CDR3aa: CSALRQGTGEQYF
abundance: NA; d_gene: TRBD2; v_gene: TRBV15; len: 17; j_gene: TRBJ2-7; CDR3nt: TGTGCCACCAGCCTTCAGCCCCGACTAGCGGGAGTGGGGGAGCAGTACTTC; CDR3aa: CATSLQPRLAGVGEQYF
abundance: NA; d_gene: TRBD2; v_gene: TRBV7-9; len: 15; j_gene: TRBJ2-1; CDR3nt: TGTGCCAGCAGCTTAGATCGGGGGGGTCCGGATGAGCAGTTCTTC; CDR3aa: CASSLDRGGPDEQFF
abundance: NA; d_gene: NA; v_gene: TRBV19; len: 13; j_gene: TRBJ1-6; CDR3nt: TGTGCCAGTAGTATAATAGGAAATTCACCCCTCCACTTT; CDR3aa: CASSIIGNSPLHF
abundance: many; d_gene: TRBD1; v_gene: TRBV20-1; len: 15; j_gene: TRBJ2-7; CDR3nt: TGCAGTGCCCGGGTGACAGGGGGCTACTCCTACGAGCAGTACTTC; CDR3aa: CSARVTGGYSYEQYF
abundance: NA; d_gene: NA; v_gene: TRBV29-1; len: 11; j_gene: TRBJ2-1; CDR3nt: TGCAGCGTTGGGCAGGGCGAAGGGCAGTTCTTC; CDR3aa: CSVGQGEGQFF
abundance: NA; d_gene: NA; v_gene: TRBV20-1; len: 12; j_gene: TRBJ1-5; CDR3nt: TGCAGTGCTAGAGGACCGGATCAGCCCCAGCATTTT; CDR3aa: CSARGPDQPQHF
abundance: few; d_gene: TRBD2; v_gene: TRBV6-1; len: 13; j_gene: TRBJ2-7; CDR3nt: TGTGCCAGCACCACGACTAGCGGTAGTGCTGTGTACTTC; CDR3aa: CASTTTSGSAVYF
abundance: few; d_gene: TRBD1; v_gene: TRBV24-1; len: 15; j_gene: TRBJ1-5; CDR3nt: TGTGCCACCACTAAAGACAGGGGGTGCAATCAGCCCCAGCATTTT; CDR3aa: CATTKDRGCNQPQHF
abundance: NA; d_gene: TRBD1; v_gene: TRBV7-9; len: 18; j_gene: TRBJ1-2; CDR3nt: TGTGCCAGCAGCGACACACAGGGGACTCCCCGAACGGACTATGGCTACACCTTC; CDR3aa: CASSDTQGTPRTDYGYTF
abundance: NA; d_gene: TRBD1; v_gene: TRBV20-1; len: 14; j_gene: TRBJ1-6; CDR3nt: TGCAGTGCTAGAGTCGGGACAGCTTATACACCCCTCCACTTT; CDR3aa: CSARVGTAYTPLHF
abundance: once; d_gene: TRBD1; v_gene: TRBV2; len: 14; j_gene: TRBJ2-7; CDR3nt: TGTGCCAGCAAAGGGACAGTAACTTTGAGAGAGCAGTACTTC; CDR3aa: CASKGTVTLREQYF
abundance: NA; d_gene: NA; v_gene: TRBV5-1; len: 15; j_gene: TRBJ1-6; CDR3nt: TGCGCCAGCAGCCGCGGGAGGCCCTATAATTCACCCCTCCACTTT; CDR3aa: CASSRGRPYNSPLHF
abundance: once; d_gene: NA; v_gene: TRBV7-8; len: 12; j_gene: TRBJ1-5; CDR3nt: TGTGCCAGCAGCCCCGATTATGGGCCCCAGCATTTT; CDR3aa: CASSPDYGPQHF
abundance: few; d_gene: TRBD2; v_gene: TRBV2; len: 15; j_gene: TRBJ2-7; CDR3nt: TGTGCCAGCAGCCCCGGACTAGCGGGAGACTACGAGCAGTACTTC; CDR3aa: CASSPGLAGDYEQYF
abundance: once; d_gene: TRBD1; v_gene: TRBV5-4; len: 16; j_gene: TRBJ2-7; CDR3nt: TGTGCCAGCAGCTTGGGGGACAGGCTGGGTTTATACGAGCAGTACTTC; CDR3aa: CASSLGDRLGLYEQYF
abundance: once; d_gene: NA; v_gene: TRBV20-1; len: 16; j_gene: TRBJ1-5; CDR3nt: TGCAGTGCTAGAGATGTAGCAGGATGGAACAATCAGCCCCAGCATTTT; CDR3aa: CSARDVAGWNNQPQHF
abundance: NA; d_gene: NA; v_gene: TRBV7-8; len: 15; j_gene: TRBJ2-1; CDR3nt: TGTGCCAGCAGCTTGATGGCGGAGGCCTACAATGAGCAGTTCTTC; CDR3aa: CASSLMAEAYNEQFF
abundance: NA; d_gene: TRBD2; v_gene: TRBV6-6; len: 15; j_gene: TRBJ2-3; CDR3nt: TGTGCCAGCAGTGGGGCGGCGGGAGCGACAGATACGCAGTATTTT; CDR3aa: CASSGAAGATDTQYF
abundance: NA; d_gene: NA; v_gene: TRBV7-8; len: 16; j_gene: TRBJ2-7; CDR3nt: TGTGCCAGCAGCCCACTCGGCGGCACACGAAGTGGGGAGCAGTACTTC; CDR3aa: CASSPLGGTRSGEQYF
abundance: few; d_gene: NA; v_gene: TRBV7-6; len: 15; j_gene: TRBJ2-7; CDR3nt: TGTGCCAGCAGCTTAGGGGCAGGGAAACCCTACGAGCAGTACTTC; CDR3aa: CASSLGAGKPYEQYF
abundance: NA; d_gene: NA; v_gene: TRBV7-6; len: 15; j_gene: TRBJ2-5; CDR3nt: TGTGCCAGCAGCGCACAGGGATATCTAGGGGAGACCCAGTACTTC; CDR3aa: CASSAQGYLGETQYF
abundance: NA; d_gene: NA; v_gene: TRBV11-2; len: 14; j_gene: TRBJ2-5; CDR3nt: TGTGCCAGCAGCTCGAACAGGGCCCGGGAGACCCAGTACTTC; CDR3aa: CASSSNRARETQYF
abundance: few; d_gene: NA; v_gene: TRBV9; len: 14; j_gene: TRBJ2-2; CDR3nt: TGTGCCAGCAGCGTCGCAGGGGAAGCCGGGGAGCTGTTTTTT; CDR3aa: CASSVAGEAGELFF
abundance: NA; d_gene: TRBD1; v_gene: TRBV7-8; len: 16; j_gene: TRBJ1-2; CDR3nt: TGTGCCAGCAGCTTCTACAGGGGGACCTGGGGCTATGGCTACACCTTC; CDR3aa: CASSFYRGTWGYGYTF
abundance: NA; d_gene: NA; v_gene: TRBV19; len: 14; j_gene: TRBJ1-5; CDR3nt: TGTGCCAGCACCTCGGGGGGGCCCCATCAGCCCCAGCATTTT; CDR3aa: CASTSGGPHQPQHF
abundance: NA; d_gene: NA; v_gene: TRBV4-3; len: 15; j_gene: TRBJ2-6; CDR3nt: TGCGCCAGCAGCCAAGAGGGATCTGGGGCCAACGTCCTGACTTTC; CDR3aa: CASSQEGSGANVLTF